These 14 T cell receptor beta chains originate from one sample sequenced in a study of T-cell reconstitution after alpha-beta-depleted transplantation in children. TCRbeta library preparation incorporated unique molecular identifiers. One entry per CDR3 protein results from TCRdb running MiXCR on the PCR reads. The top ten clones hold around 4% of a sample with about 400,000 distinct CDR3 sequences, around 20% of them seen once. Sequenced material: PBMCs from the stem cell graft donor, taken from the stem cell graft. Receptor source: a human donor who donated a stem cell graft to a child with acute myeloid leukemia.

This sequence joins TRBV7-2 and TRBJ1-3; D is unresolved. V was clipped by 4 bases and J by 1 base, with 8 bases between them. The CDR3 runs 14 residues. The germline V gene has CDR1 SGHTA and CDR2 FQGNSA. CDR3 sequence: CASSYGGSGNTIYF. In nucleotides, the CDR3 is TGTGCCAGCAGCTACGGTGGTTCTGGAAACACCATATATTTT. Full variable domain (rest looked up from reference TRBV7-2 and TRBJ1-3): GAGVSQSPSNKVTEKGKDVELRCDPISGHTALYWYRQSLGQGLEFLIYFQGNSAPDKSGLPSDRFSAERTGGSVSTLTIQRTQQEDSAVYLCASSYGGSGNTIYFGEGSWLTVV.

This clonotype was picked up a small number of times. This chain uses TRBV24-1 with TRBJ2-1; 7 bases are a match to TRBD1. Germline trimming cut 3 bases from V and 1 base from J; bases unmatched to any gene: 2. The CDR3 is 15 amino acids. Germline lookup yields CDR1 KGHDR and CDR2 SFDVKD. In nucleotides, the CDR3 is TGTGCCACCAGTGATGGGACAGTTTCCTACAATGAGCAGTTCTTC. Translated: CATSDGTVSYNEQFF.

A few counts support this clonotype. The CDR3 region has the DNA TGTGCCAGCAGTGAAATCTCGGCGCTCGGCAACGAGCAGTACTTC. This codes for CASSEISALGNEQYF. V gene TRBV25-1 combines with J gene TRBJ2-7; D is uncertain. CDR1 is MGHDK, CDR2 SYGVNS, per germline. The germline V and J ends were trimmed by 2 bases and 5 bases, with 16 bases remaining between them. The CDR3 has 15 residues.

This clonotype came up once. This chain links TRBV5-1 with TRBJ2-3; 9 bases align to TRBD1. The V gene end was trimmed by 4 bases and the J gene end by 2 bases; junction bases not matched to a gene: 5. The CDR3 is 15 residues long. The germline gives CDR1 SGHRS, CDR2 YFSETQ. The CDR3 region is CASSLRDRDTDTQYF. CDR3 coding DNA: TGCGCCAGCAGCCTCCGGGACAGGGACACAGATACGCAGTATTTT.

This clonotype was seen a handful of times. The V call is TRBV10-3, the J call TRBJ2-1; the D gene is possibly TRBD1 (6 bases). Trimming took off 0 bases at V and 7 bases at J, with 7 bases between the two ends. In germline, CDR1 is ENHRY, CDR2 SYGVKD. The CDR3 totals 13 residues. CDR3 nucleotides: TGTGCCATCAGTGAGTCCACAGGGAATGAGCAGTTCTTC. Translating gives CAISESTGNEQFF.

The rearrangement joins TRBV5-1 to TRBJ1-4; TRBD1 agrees at 7 bases. Germline V gene lookup returns CDR1 SGHRS and CDR2 YFSETQ. V lost 4 bases to trimming and J lost 2 bases; unmatched junction nucleotides: 14. The CDR3 has 18 amino acids. The CDR3 DNA reads TGCGCCAGCAGCCTAGGGGGCCGTCACTATCCGACTAATGAAAAACTGTTTTTT. Protein: CASSLGGRHYPTNEKLFF.

The genes are TRBV5-1 and TRBJ1-1; tentatively, D is TRBD1 (5 bases). The length of the CDR3 is 13 residues. CDR1 and CDR2 from the germline V gene are SGHRS and YFSETQ. The V end was cut by 7 bases, the J end by 1 base, with 11 bases between. In nucleotides, the CDR3 is TGCGCCAGCTGGGCCGGGGGGAACACTGAAGCTTTCTTT. It translates to CASWAGGNTEAFF.

The chain carries TRBV29-1 and TRBJ2-7; tentatively, D is TRBD2 (5 bases). V lost 4 bases and J lost 7, with 14 bases in between. The CDR3 length is 12 residues. Germline lookup yields CDR1 SQVTM and CDR2 ANQGSEA. This CDR3 is CSVGERVREQYF. In DNA, the CDR3 is TGCAGCGTTGGGGAGAGGGTCCGAGAGCAGTACTTC.

This clonotype was detected many times. The chain is built from TRBV6-5 and TRBJ2-5; D possibly corresponds to TRBD2 (6 bases). From germline, CDR1 is MNHEY and CDR2 SVGAGI. CDR3 length: 15 amino acids. V gave up 2 bases and J gave up 4 bases, with 14 bases separating them. CDR3 residues: CASSYQTAGGETQYF. DNA of the CDR3: TGTGCCAGCAGTTACCAGACAGCCGGGGGAGAGACCCAGTACTTC.

In this sample, this clonotype turned up a few times. The chain links TRBV13 to TRBJ2-3; 10 bases are shared with TRBD2. Unmatched junction bases numbered 8, after V lost 5 bases and J lost 9 bases. Germline V gene lookup returns CDR1 PRHDT and CDR2 FYEKMQ (reference sequence). The CDR3 has 14 residues. This CDR3 reads CASSPRGSGGTQYF. The CDR3 DNA reads TGTGCCAGCAGCCCTCGGGGTAGCGGGGGGACGCAGTATTTT.

This clonotype was counted ten times or more. The chain employs TRBV12-3 or TRBV12-4 and TRBJ2-1, with D tentatively TRBD1 or TRBD2 (5 bases each). The CDR3 has 15 residues. V shed 5 bases and J shed 1 base, with 12 bases lying between them. The CDR3 bases are TGTGCCAGCAGTCTCACGGGGCCTTCCTACAATGAGCAGTTCTTC. It is translated as CASSLTGPSYNEQFF.

The J gene is TRBJ2-1, the V gene TRBV7-2, with D hard to call. Trimming removed 3 bases from V and 1 base from J, with 7 bases in between. This CDR3 contains 14 residues. CDR1 is SGHTA and CDR2 is FQGNSA in the germline V gene. The CDR3 DNA reads TGTGCCAGCAGCTTTGACGGATCCTACAATGAGCAGTTCTTC. It translates to CASSFDGSYNEQFF.

V gene TRBV7-2 combines with J gene TRBJ2-1; TRBD2 agrees at 9 bases. Germline V gene lookup returns CDR1 SGHTA and CDR2 FQGNSA. Unmatched junction bases numbered 9, after V lost 5 bases and J lost 4 bases. The CDR3 runs 16 residues. The CDR3 region is CASSLRLAVGYNEQFF. The CDR3, as DNA: TGTGCCAGCAGCCTTAGACTAGCGGTGGGATACAATGAGCAGTTCTTC.

This clonotype appeared many times. The J gene is TRBJ1-6, the V gene TRBV6-5; 10 bases map to TRBD1. J gave up 8 bases and V 2 bases, and 0 bases lay outside the gene matches. The CDR3 has 14 amino acids. The V gene's germline CDR1 is MNHEY and CDR2 SVGAGI. The CDR3 nucleotides read TGTGCCAGCAGTTACGGACAGGGGGATTCACCCCTCCACTTT. Amino acids: CASSYGQGDSPLHF.